This T cell receptor beta chain was identified in a study of blood T cell repertoires in COVID-19. Sequencing used immunoSEQ multiplex PCR; TCRdb keeps in-frame clones, though not all of them. The table records some 250,000 clones, over 75% of them present only once. V lost 5 bases to trimming and J lost 2 bases, with 22 bases between them. Germline CDR1 reads MNHEY; CDR2 reads SMNVEV (reference sequence). There are 17 residues in the CDR3. In Cohort 3, a recovered donor had either two negative PCRs, clearance, or symptom resolution. The rearrangement joins TRBV27 to TRBJ2-7; tentatively, D is TRBD2 (7 bases). The sequenced sample was PBMCs or T cells enriched from blood (not recorded which). The source of this sequence is a woman aged 50 to 60 who had recovered from COVID-19. The CDR3 coding sequence is TGTGCCAGCAGTCTGGGGGAAGGGGGGGAGAGTGCCTACGAGCAGTACTTC. Amino acids: CASSLGEGGESAYEQYF.